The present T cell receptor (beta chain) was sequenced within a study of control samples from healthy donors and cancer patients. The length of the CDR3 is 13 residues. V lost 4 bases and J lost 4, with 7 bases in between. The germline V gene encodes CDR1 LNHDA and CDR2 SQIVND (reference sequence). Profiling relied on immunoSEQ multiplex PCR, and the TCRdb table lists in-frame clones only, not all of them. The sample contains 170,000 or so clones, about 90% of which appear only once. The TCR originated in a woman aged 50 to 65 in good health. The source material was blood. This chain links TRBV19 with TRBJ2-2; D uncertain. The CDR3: CASSRSPTGELFF. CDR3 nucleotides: TGTGCCAGTAGTAGATCCCCCACCGGGGAGCTGTTTTTT.